A selection of T cell receptor beta chains follows, all from one sample in a study of blood T cell repertoires in COVID-19. Data came from immunoSEQ multiplex PCR; TCRdb stores just in-frame clones and leaves some out. The sample includes 300,000 to 350,000 clones, about nine tenths of them seen just once. Source material: PBMCs or T cells enriched from blood (not recorded which). The receptors shown here come from a woman younger than 30 who had recovered from COVID-19. CDR3s include the opening cysteine and the closing phenylalanine or tryptophan. A D gene is named only where the DNA matches it firmly. Where a row states a size, it is once, few, many or the class of an expanded clone; other rows omit it.

clone size | J gene | D gene | V gene | CDR3 protein | CDR3 DNA
once | TRBJ1-1 | TRBD1 | TRBV7-3 | CASSSSPTGRLDTEAFF | TGTGCCAGCAGCTCATCCCCGACAGGGAGGTTGGACACTGAAGCTTTCTTT
- | TRBJ1-2 | - | TRBV6-5 | CASSYRAGLGYGYTF | TGTGCCAGCAGTTACAGGGCAGGGCTAGGGTATGGCTACACCTTC
once | TRBJ2-1 | TRBD1 | TRBV10-3 | CAISESPGQSLQYEQFF | TGTGCCATCAGTGAGTCTCCGGGACAGAGTTTACAATATGAGCAGTTCTTC
- | TRBJ1-5 | - | TRBV24-1 | CATSDPWTASNQPQHF | TGTGCCACCAGTGATCCCTGGACAGCTAGCAATCAGCCCCAGCATTTT
- | TRBJ2-2 | - | TRBV14 | CASSHLGPGANTGELFF | TGTGCCAGCAGCCATTTGGGACCGGGGGCGAACACCGGGGAGCTGTTTTTT
- | TRBJ2-7 | - | TRBV29-1 | CSVEDRLSPYEQYF | TGCAGCGTTGAAGATCGACTTTCACCCTACGAGCAGTACTTC
- | TRBJ1-2 | - | TRBV2 | CASSEQGYYGYTF | TGTGCCAGCAGTGAACAGGGTTACTATGGCTACACCTTC
- | TRBJ2-3 | - | TRBV19 | CASSIPRARSDTQYF | TGTGCCAGTAGTATCCCCAGGGCGAGATCAGATACGCAGTATTTT
- | TRBJ1-2 | TRBD1 | TRBV29-1 | CSGRDSNYGYTF | TGCAGCGGCCGGGACAGTAACTATGGCTACACCTTC
- | TRBJ1-5 | - | TRBV12-3/TRBV12-4 | CASSFPGQPQHF | TGTGCCAGCAGTTTTCCGGGTCAGCCCCAGCATTTT
- | TRBJ2-3 | TRBD1 | TRBV15 | CATSSRDRAVDTQYF | TGTGCCACCAGCAGCCGGGACAGGGCTGTAGATACGCAGTATTTT
once | TRBJ2-1 | - | TRBV4-3 | CASSHDGGTLYNEQFF | TGCGCCAGCAGCCATGATGGCGGGACCCTTTACAATGAGCAGTTCTTC
- | TRBJ2-3 | TRBD2 | TRBV7-2 | CASSKGLATDTQYF | TGTGCCAGCAGCAAGGGACTAGCAACGGATACGCAGTATTTT
- | TRBJ1-2 | - | TRBV5-4 | CASSFDLRYGYTF | TGTGCCAGCAGCTTTGACTTACGGTATGGCTACACCTTC
- | TRBJ2-7 | - | TRBV3-1/TRBV3-2 | CASSQGPAEHYEQYF | TGTGCCAGCAGCCAAGGTCCGGCGGAACACTACGAGCAGTACTTC
- | TRBJ2-2 | - | TRBV19 | CASSIDRENTGELFF | TGTGCCAGTAGTATAGACAGGGAGAACACCGGGGAGCTGTTTTTT
- | TRBJ2-5 | - | TRBV6-1 | CASSEAHWKLPGKTQYF | TGTGCCAGCAGTGAAGCGCATTGGAAGCTCCCGGGGAAGACCCAGTACTTC
- | TRBJ1-2 | - | TRBV9 | CASSVGRSGRNYGYTF | TGTGCCAGCAGCGTAGGAAGAAGTGGCCGTAACTATGGCTACACCTTC
- | TRBJ2-1 | TRBD2 | TRBV27 | CASTAGGEQFF | TGTGCCAGCACGGCGGGAGGTGAGCAGTTCTTC
- | TRBJ2-7 | - | TRBV11-2 | CASRRGFQGGYEQYF | TGTGCCAGCAGGAGGGGGTTCCAGGGCGGCTACGAGCAGTACTTC
- | TRBJ2-5 | TRBD2 | TRBV6-5 | CASSQGPAGEETQYF | TGTGCCAGCAGCCAAGGACCGGCGGGGGAAGAGACCCAGTACTTC
- | TRBJ2-7 | TRBD1 | TRBV9 | CASSVGDSPSGIEQYF | TGTGCCAGCAGCGTAGGGGACAGCCCGTCGGGAATCGAGCAGTACTTC
once | TRBJ2-7 | TRBD1 | TRBV6-5 | CASSRATGAGEQYF | TGTGCCAGCAGTAGGGCGACAGGGGCCGGCGAGCAGTACTTC
- | TRBJ1-2 | TRBD1 | TRBV27 | CASSRGVVTGAGGYTF | TGTGCCAGCAGTCGGGGCGTTGTAACAGGGGCGGGAGGCTACACCTTC
- | TRBJ2-3 | TRBD2 | TRBV27 | CASRRNPGLWTDTQYF | TGTGCCAGCAGACGTAACCCGGGACTATGGACAGATACGCAGTATTTT
- | TRBJ1-2 | - | TRBV2 | CASSTPRRLNYGYTF | TGTGCCAGCAGCACGCCACGGAGACTTAACTATGGCTACACCTTC
- | TRBJ1-5 | - | TRBV19 | CASSIQGGSNQPQHF | TGTGCCAGTAGTATCCAGGGAGGTAGCAATCAGCCCCAGCATTTT
- | TRBJ2-5 | TRBD1 | TRBV24-1 | CATSDLGQGTETQYF | TGTGCCACCAGTGATTTGGGACAGGGGACGGAGACCCAGTACTTC
- | TRBJ1-5 | - | TRBV4-1 | CASSQDLGRGAQPQHF | TGCGCCAGCAGCCAAGATCTCGGCAGGGGAGCGCAGCCCCAGCATTTT
many | TRBJ2-6 | - | TRBV15 | CATLDWISGANVLTF | TGTGCCACCCTTGACTGGATTTCTGGGGCCAACGTCCTGACTTTC
- | TRBJ2-1 | - | TRBV6-2/TRBV6-3 | CASSYNDNYNEQFF | TGTGCCAGCAGTTACAATGACAATTACAATGAGCAGTTCTTC
- | TRBJ1-1 | - | TRBV5-1 | CASKLTGNTEAFF | TGCGCCAGCAAATTGACAGGGAACACTGAAGCTTTCTTT
- | TRBJ2-1 | TRBD2 | TRBV4-1 | CASSQDLTGLATYNEQFF | TGCGCCAGCAGCCAAGATTTAACGGGACTAGCGACCTACAATGAGCAGTTCTTC
- | TRBJ2-7 | - | TRBV6-5 | CASSLQDSYEQYF | TGTGCCAGCAGCCTACAGGACTCCTACGAGCAGTACTTC
- | TRBJ1-5 | TRBD1 | TRBV7-2 | CASSALTGGGQPQHF | TGTGCCAGCAGCGCCTTGACAGGGGGAGGTCAGCCCCAGCATTTT
once | TRBJ1-3 | - | TRBV7-9 | CASSPPSRGDTIYF | TGTGCCAGCAGCCCCCCCAGCCGCGGGGACACCATATATTTT
- | TRBJ1-2 | TRBD1 | TRBV2 | CASTGNRGGYGYTF | TGTGCCAGCACCGGTAACAGGGGTGGCTATGGCTACACCTTC
- | TRBJ1-1 | - | TRBV7-3 | CASSKGQENTEAFF | TGTGCCAGCAGTAAGGGGCAGGAGAACACTGAAGCTTTCTTT
- | TRBJ1-4 | - | TRBV4-3 | CASSQEWGWGGEKLFF | TGCGCCAGCAGCCAAGAATGGGGTTGGGGCGGTGAAAAACTGTTTTTT
- | TRBJ1-1 | TRBD1 | TRBV27 | CASSFRGQGTWNTEAFF | TGTGCCAGCAGTTTTAGGGGACAGGGGACGTGGAACACTGAAGCTTTCTTT
- | TRBJ2-2 | TRBD2 | TRBV5-4 | CASSLALANGELFF | TGTGCCAGCAGCTTGGCACTAGCGAACGGGGAGCTGTTTTTT
- | TRBJ1-6 | TRBD1 | TRBV4-3 | CASSQAPDRGSGNSPLHF | TGCGCCAGCAGCCAAGCCCCTGACAGGGGGTCTGGTAATTCACCCCTCCACTTT
- | TRBJ2-1 | - | TRBV27 | CASSPDSSYNEQFF | TGTGCCAGCAGTCCCGATAGCTCCTACAATGAGCAGTTCTTC
- | TRBJ2-1 | TRBD2 | TRBV11-3 | CASSVLGLAGNEQFF | TGTGCCAGCAGCGTCTTGGGTCTAGCGGGCAATGAGCAGTTCTTC
- | TRBJ2-7 | TRBD1 | TRBV5-6 | CASSLAGTGTYEQYF | TGTGCCAGCAGCTTGGCTGGGACAGGGACCTACGAGCAGTACTTC
- | TRBJ2-3 | - | TRBV7-2 | CASSWTRDSSTDTQYF | TGTGCCAGCAGCTGGACGAGGGATTCGAGCACAGATACGCAGTATTTT
- | TRBJ2-2 | - | TRBV11-3 | CASSLRVGELFF | TGTGCCAGCAGCCTAAGAGTCGGGGAGCTGTTTTTT
- | TRBJ1-1 | - | TRBV2 | CASSVQGRVEAFF | TGTGCCAGCAGTGTTCAGGGGAGGGTTGAAGCTTTCTTT
- | TRBJ2-5 | - | TRBV15 | CATSREVGSQETQYF | TGTGCCACCAGCAGAGAAGTCGGGTCCCAAGAGACCCAGTACTTC
- | TRBJ2-2 | - | TRBV6-5 | CASSYSRSGELFF | TGTGCCAGCAGTTACAGCAGGTCCGGGGAGCTGTTTTTT
- | TRBJ2-2 | - | TRBV30 | CAWTSYSPGELFF | TGTGCCTGGACGTCCTACAGCCCCGGGGAGCTGTTTTTT
few | TRBJ2-2 | - | TRBV6-5 | CASSYSMGPNTGELFF | TGTGCCAGCAGTTACTCGATGGGCCCGAACACCGGGGAGCTGTTTTTT
- | TRBJ1-6 | TRBD1 | TRBV14 | CASSRGTGRFENSPLHF | TGTGCCAGCAGCCGCGGGACAGGGAGGTTTGAGAATTCACCCCTCCACTTT
- | TRBJ2-3 | TRBD1 | TRBV2 | CASSLRGQADTQYF | TGTGCCAGCAGTCTAAGGGGACAGGCAGATACGCAGTATTTT